This T cell receptor beta chain derives from a study of blood T cell repertoires in COVID-19. This table comes from immunoSEQ multiplex PCR, and its TCRdb copy is limited to in-frame clones, with some not included. Found here are 65,000 to 85,000 clones, 75% to 90% of them singletons; the top ten hold approximately 5.8%. CDR1 is SGHRS and CDR2 is YFSETQ in the germline V gene. The CDR3 extends over 14 amino acids. V was trimmed by 2 bases and J by 3 bases, leaving 10 bases between them. Input material: peripheral blood. The TCR sequence derives from a man older than 75 with COVID-19, enrolled during active disease. This chain connects TRBV5-1 to TRBJ2-3, with no clear D. The CDR3 nucleotides read TGCGCCAGCAGCTTATCTACGGAGACAGATACGCAGTATTTT. This gives the protein CASSLSTETDTQYF.